These 11 T cell receptor beta chains were all obtained from the same sample, sequenced in a study of cytomegalovirus exposure and HLA in healthy donors. Use of 60 Vbeta and 13 Jbeta primers characterized the PCR. Clones were read by immunoSEQ multiplex PCR, and TCRdb kept only the in-frame ones, dropping some. The sample yields under 200,000 clones, of which the top ten take up about 6.5%. The sequenced sample consisted of PBMCs. The receptors come from a man aged 30 to 45 in good health and CMV-seronegative.

The chain uses TRBV6-5 and TRBJ1-2; 8 nucleotides align to TRBD1. The CDR3 loop spans 15 amino acids. Losses at the gene ends were 4 bases for V and 3 bases for J; bases not matched to a gene: 7. The germline V gene has CDR1 MNHEY and CDR2 SVGAGI. The CDR3 sequence: CASSSLQGGHYGYTF. The CDR3 region has the DNA TGTGCCAGCAGTTCCTTACAGGGGGGTCACTATGGCTACACCTTC.

The CDR3 is CASSYSRRGANSPLHF. CDR3 nucleotides: TGTGCCAGCAGTTACTCCCGCAGGGGAGCAAATTCACCCCTCCACTTT. The chain combines TRBV6-6 with TRBJ1-6; perhaps TRBD1 as D (6 bases). Germline CDR1 is MNHNY and CDR2 is SVGAGI (reference sequence). Trimming stripped 0 bases from V and 7 bases from J, with 13 bases between. The CDR3 has 16 residues.

The CDR3 sequence: CASSYSEGQLKTQYF. The CDR3 region has the DNA TGTGCCAGCAGTTACTCGGAGGGGCAGCTGAAGACCCAGTACTTC. The rearrangement joins TRBV6-5 to TRBJ2-5, with TRBD2 as a possible D gene (6 bases). The germline V and J ends were trimmed by 0 bases and 6 bases, with 14 bases remaining between them. The germline CDR1 and CDR2 sequences are MNHEY and SVGAGI. The CDR3 has 15 residues.

The chain combines TRBV4-1 with TRBJ2-7; 7 bases are a match to TRBD1. CDR3 length: 18 amino acids. With 4 bases clipped from V and 5 bases from J, the junction kept 20 bases outside the gene matches. Germline CDR1 and CDR2: MGHRA and YSYEKL. The DNA of the CDR3 is TGCGCCAGCAGCCCCAACGGCGGCGGTGGGACAGTCATCGACGAGCAGTACTTC. Its translation: CASSPNGGGGTVIDEQYF.

The chain links TRBV6-6 to TRBJ2-7; possibly TRBD2 for D (5 bases). The V gene's germline CDR1 is MNHNY and CDR2 SVGAGI (reference sequence). V lost 5 bases and J 5 bases, leaving 13 bases between the germline ends. CDR3 length equals 13 residues. Here the CDR3 DNA reads TGTGCCAGCAGTGTCCGGACTGTTGACGAGCAGTACTTC. Amino acid sequence: CASSVRTVDEQYF.

The J gene is TRBJ1-2, the V gene TRBV7-8, with TRBD1 matching over 7 bases. CDR3 length equals 13 residues. The V gene end was trimmed by 4 bases and the J gene end by 8 bases; junction bases not matched to a gene: 7. Germline CDR1 reads SGHVS; CDR2 reads FQNEAQ. The CDR3 bases are TGTGCCAGCAGCTCAACAGGGGTAGGAGGCTACACCTTC. It specifies CASSSTGVGGYTF. Combining the CDR3 with reference TRBV7-8 and TRBJ1-2 gives the whole variable domain GAGVSQSPRYKVAKRGQDVALRCDPISGHVSLFWYQQALGQGPEFLTYFQNEAQLDKSGLPSDRFFAERPEGSVSTLKIQRTQQEDSAVYLCASSSTGVGGYTFGSGTRLTVV.

V is TRBV2 and J is TRBJ1-1, with D possibly being TRBD1 (5 bases). The ends were cut back, 7 bases at V and 4 bases at J, with 13 bases in the middle. The CDR3 spans 13 residues. CDR1 is SNHLY and CDR2 is FYNNEI in the germline V gene. CDR3 region: CASILQGSTEAFF. As DNA, the CDR3 is TGTGCCAGCATTTTGCAGGGCTCCACTGAAGCTTTCTTT.

J is TRBJ1-5 and V is TRBV6-6; perhaps TRBD1 as D (5 bases). CDR3 size: 16 residues. V lost 5 bases, J lost 0 bases, and 14 bases lay in between. CDR1 and CDR2 from the germline V gene are MNHNY and SVGAGI (reference sequence). CDR3 loop: CASSRGRGYSNQPQHF. The CDR3 nucleotides are TGTGCCAGCAGTAGGGGAAGAGGATATAGCAATCAGCCCCAGCATTTT.

The rearrangement uses TRBV18 and TRBJ2-7; TRBD1 agrees at 8 bases. The CDR3 spans 18 residues. Trimming cost V 1 base and J 0 bases; bases outside gene matches: 11. The germline gives CDR1 KGHSH, CDR2 LQKENI. CDR3 DNA sequence: TGTGCCAGCTCACCACTCCGGACAGGGAAAGATAGCTCCTACGAGCAGTACTTC. This translates into CASSPLRTGKDSSYEQYF.

This sequence joins TRBV27 and TRBJ2-5, with 10 nucleotides matching TRBD2. V lost 3 bases, J lost 0 bases, and 10 bases stayed unmatched. Germline CDR1 is MNHEY and CDR2 is SMNVEV (reference sequence). The CDR3 totals 18 residues. The CDR3 is CASSLGPGLAADQETQYF. CDR3 coding DNA: TGTGCCAGCAGTTTGGGCCCCGGACTAGCGGCTGACCAAGAGACCCAGTACTTC.

The V gene is TRBV10-1, the J gene TRBJ2-1; D is perhaps TRBD2 (6 bases). The CDR3 has 17 amino acids. Germline loops: CDR1 WNHNN, CDR2 SYGVQD (reference sequence). The V and J ends lost 8 bases and 7 bases respectively, with 27 bases between them. The CDR3 loop is CASGAGGDGTFVNEQFF. Here the CDR3 DNA reads TGCGCCAGCGGCGCTGGAGGGGACGGAACCTTTGTGAATGAGCAGTTCTTC.